A selection of T cell receptor beta chains follows, all from one sample in a study of OX40 agonist ivuxolimab in advanced cancers. Clones were sequenced by immunoSEQ multiplex PCR, and TCRdb holds only the in-frame ones, with some missing. The sample records roughly 100,000 clones, under 95% being singletons. The source was CD4+ or CD8+ T cells sorted from blood, collected in a trial of the OX40 agonist ivuxolimab. These receptors were obtained from an adult with an advanced solid tumor such as melanoma, head and neck, liver or kidney cancer. CDR3s include the opening cysteine and the closing phenylalanine or tryptophan. The D gene is left open where the match is weak. Expanded clones get a size class; other rows say once, few or many, or leave the size out.

TRBV10-3	TRBJ2-1	NA	once	TGTGCCATCAGTGACATAGAAGGGAGTCTGGTGGTCTTC	CAISDIEGSLVVF
TRBV12-5	TRBJ1-6	NA	NA	TGTGCTAGTGTCGACAGCCTCTCCTATAATTCACCCCTCCACTTT	CASVDSLSYNSPLHF
TRBV6-5	TRBJ2-5	NA	NA	TGTGCCAGCAGTTACCGTAGCGCAGAGACCCAGTACTTC	CASSYRSAETQYF
TRBV6-6	TRBJ2-7	NA	few	TGTGCCAGCAGTTACTCGTCTGAGCAGTACTTC	CASSYSSEQYF
TRBV7-6	TRBJ2-7	NA	once	TGTGCCAGCAGCTTAGTTGGGGAACTAGGGGCCGAGCAGTACTTC	CASSLVGELGAEQYF
TRBV19	TRBJ1-5	NA	NA	TGTGCCATATCTTCGGGGGCCGGGCAGCCCCAGCATTTT	CAISSGAGQPQHF
TRBV5-6	TRBJ2-3	NA	NA	TGTGCCAGCAGCCTGCGGACAGACGACCCCACAGATACGCAGTATTTT	CASSLRTDDPTDTQYF
TRBV7-9	TRBJ1-2	NA	NA	TGTGCCAGCAGCCAGGACAGCTTCTATGGCTACACCTTC	CASSQDSFYGYTF
TRBV6-5	TRBJ1-5	NA	NA	TGTGCCAGCAGTTACTCGATCAATCAGCCCCAGCATTTT	CASSYSINQPQHF
TRBV27	TRBJ1-5	NA	NA	TGTGCCAGCAGTTTTACCGACGGTCAGCCCCAGCATTTT	CASSFTDGQPQHF
TRBV27	TRBJ2-7	TRBD1	NA	TGTGCCAGCTCCGGGACAGGGGGCTTATACGAGCAGTACTTC	CASSGTGGLYEQYF
TRBV11-2	TRBJ2-7	NA	NA	TGTGCCAGCAGCTTAGGTCAGGAGCCTTACGAGCAGTACTTC	CASSLGQEPYEQYF
TRBV27	TRBJ1-6	NA	NA	TGTGCCAGCCGAACAGGGTTTAATTCACCCCTCCACTTT	CASRTGFNSPLHF
TRBV6-1	TRBJ1-4	TRBD1	NA	TGTGCCAGCAGTGAATTGGACAGGGGTAATGAAAAACTGTTTTTT	CASSELDRGNEKLFF
TRBV27	TRBJ2-3	TRBD2	NA	TGTGCCAGCGCCCTAGCGGGGGGCTCCACAGATACGCAGTATTTT	CASALAGGSTDTQYF
TRBV7-6	TRBJ2-7	NA	once	TGTGCCAGCAGCTTGGGGGGCAACTACGAGCAGTACTTC	CASSLGGNYEQYF
TRBV27	TRBJ2-7	NA	NA	TGTGCCAGCAGCTCCGGGACCAAATACGAGCAGTACTTC	CASSSGTKYEQYF
TRBV4-1	TRBJ2-5	NA	NA	TGCGCCAGCAGCCAAGATAGTCGGGGAAAAGAGACCCAGTACTTC	CASSQDSRGKETQYF
TRBV2	TRBJ1-2	TRBD1	NA	TGTGCCAGCAGAAGGGACAGGGGGTTACCTTCTATCTATGGCTACACCTTC	CASRRDRGLPSIYGYTF
TRBV9	TRBJ2-7	NA	NA	TGTGCCAGCAGCGTAGGGGCAGGGGAGGACGAGCAGTACTTC	CASSVGAGEDEQYF
TRBV5-1	TRBJ2-2	TRBD1	NA	TGCGCCAGCAGCTTGGGGACAGGGCCCGGGGAGCTGTTTTTT	CASSLGTGPGELFF
TRBV19	TRBJ2-7	NA	NA	TGTGCCAGTAGTATAGGTACAGACAACGAGCAGTACTTC	CASSIGTDNEQYF
TRBV27	TRBJ2-7	NA	NA	TGTGCCAGCAGTTTACAGGGCCCCCCTCTCTCCTACGAGCAGTACTTC	CASSLQGPPLSYEQYF
TRBV11-2	TRBJ2-1	NA	NA	TGTGCCAGCAGCTTAGACCCCTGGACAGATGAGCAGTTCTTC	CASSLDPWTDEQFF
TRBV6-5	TRBJ1-6	NA	few	TGTGCCAGCAGTTACTCAAATTCAGGGAGTAATTCACCCCTCCACTTT	CASSYSNSGSNSPLHF
TRBV11-2	TRBJ2-5	TRBD2	NA	TGTGCCAGCAGCTTCAGCGGGGAAGACCGGGAGACCCAGTACTTC	CASSFSGEDRETQYF
TRBV28	TRBJ1-1	NA	NA	TGTGCCAGCAGTTTAGACAGGCATTACACTGAAGCTTTCTTT	CASSLDRHYTEAFF
TRBV7-6	TRBJ2-2	TRBD2	NA	TGTGCCAGCAGCTTGTGGACTAGCGGCACCGGGGAGCTGTTTTTT	CASSLWTSGTGELFF
TRBV7-9	TRBJ1-2	TRBD1	NA	TGTGCCAGCAGCCCAGGGGGGGAGTCAGAAAACTATGGCTACACCTTC	CASSPGGESENYGYTF
TRBV7-3	TRBJ1-1	NA	NA	TGTGCCAGCAGCTCACATTTGAACACTGAAGCTTTCTTT	CASSSHLNTEAFF
TRBV27	TRBJ2-2	NA	NA	TGTGCCAGCAGCCCCGGACACCTAACCGGGGAGCTGTTTTTT	CASSPGHLTGELFF
TRBV9	TRBJ2-2	TRBD2	once	TGTGCCAGCAGCGTAGCGGGAGGTGGCACCGGGGAGCTGTTTTTT	CASSVAGGGTGELFF
TRBV27	TRBJ2-7	TRBD1	NA	TGTGCCAGCAGTTTACGACAGGGGGGTACCTACGAGCAGTACTTC	CASSLRQGGTYEQYF
TRBV10-2	TRBJ1-1	NA	NA	TGCGCCAGCACACAGAAGGGGTATAGGACTGAAGCTTTCTTT	CASTQKGYRTEAFF
TRBV6-4	TRBJ2-1	NA	few	TGTGCCAGCAGTGAGACGGCAGGGGAGCAGTTCTTC	CASSETAGEQFF
TRBV11-2	TRBJ2-7	NA	NA	TGTGCCAGCAGCTTCGGAGACTCCTACGAGCAGTACTTC	CASSFGDSYEQYF
TRBV9	TRBJ1-3	TRBD1	NA	TGTGCCAGCAGCGGGACAGGGGAAGGAACACCTGGAAACACCATATATTTT	CASSGTGEGTPGNTIYF
TRBV5-4	TRBJ2-1	NA	NA	TGTGCCAGCAGCTTGGGCAATGAGCAGTTCTTC	CASSLGNEQFF
TRBV19	TRBJ2-5	TRBD1	NA	TGTGCCAGTAGTATGCACAGGGGGGAAGAGACCCAGTACTTC	CASSMHRGEETQYF
TRBV7-9	TRBJ2-7	TRBD2	NA	TGTGCCAGCAGCCCCCGGACTAGCGGGAGGGCTTACGAGCAGTACTTC	CASSPRTSGRAYEQYF
TRBV14	TRBJ2-7	NA	NA	TGTGCCAGCAGCCAGTCTCCGGGGCAGACCTACGAGCAGTACTTC	CASSQSPGQTYEQYF
TRBV5-5	TRBJ1-1	NA	NA	TGTGCCAGCAGCCCCCATATTGGCTTAAAGGGCAACACTGAAGCTTTCTTT	CASSPHIGLKGNTEAFF
TRBV23-1	TRBJ1-5	NA	NA	TGCGCCAGCAGTCAACCGCCTTGCAGCCGTGACAGCAATCAGCCCCAGCATTTT	CASSQPPCSRDSNQPQHF
TRBV5-4	TRBJ1-5	NA	NA	TGTGCCAGCAGCTTGGCCCAGGGTCTTCATAGCAATCAGCCCCAGCATTTT	CASSLAQGLHSNQPQHF
TRBV7-6	TRBJ2-3	NA	NA	TGTGCCAGCAGCTTAGGTGGTAGGAGCACAGATACGCAGTATTTT	CASSLGGRSTDTQYF
TRBV5-5	TRBJ1-2	NA	NA	TGTGCCAGCAGCTTGAACAGTGAAGTTACTAACTATGGCTACACCTTC	CASSLNSEVTNYGYTF
TRBV29-1	TRBJ2-7	TRBD2	NA	TGCAGCGTTGAGCAACTAGCGGGAGACGAGCAGTACTTC	CSVEQLAGDEQYF
TRBV29-1	TRBJ2-7	NA	NA	TGCAGCGTTGTTGTGGGACGGAATACCTACGAGCAGTACTTC	CSVVVGRNTYEQYF
TRBV27	TRBJ2-7	NA	NA	TGTGCCAGCAGTCTTACAGGGACCTACGAGCAGTACTTC	CASSLTGTYEQYF